Included here is one T cell receptor beta chain sequence, with context. The method was immunoSEQ multiplex PCR; TCRdb's version includes in-frame clones alone and lacks a portion of them. The sample records 65,000 to 90,000 clones, around 85% being singletons. Germline lookup yields CDR1 SEHNR and CDR2 FQNEAQ (reference sequence). V lost 3 bases and J 0 bases, leaving 14 bases between the germline ends. The CDR3 covers 16 residues. The sample is drawn from a study of T cell responses to AZD1222 COVID-19 vaccine. The rearrangement joins TRBV7-9 to TRBJ1-1; D uncertain. The sequencing used peripheral blood, collected on day 0 of AZD1222 vaccination. This receptor was taken from an adult in good health. The CDR3 DNA is TGTGCCAGCAGCTTTTCCCCAGTCGGGATGAACACTGAAGCTTTCTTT. Translating gives CASSFSPVGMNTEAFF.